The 28 T cell receptor beta chains listed next were all sequenced from one sample in a study of PD-1 blockade in classical Hodgkin lymphoma. The method was immunoSEQ multiplex PCR; TCRdb's version includes in-frame clones alone and lacks a portion of them. The sample consists of around 24,000 clones, about four fifths of them appearing once. Specified time point: cycle 4 day 1 (C4D1), after about 6 weeks of nivolumab. With no exception, relapse followed autologous stem cell transplantation in all patients, and brentuximab vedotin exposure varied. The sequenced sample was peripheral blood mononuclear cells (PBMCs), obtained before the fourth cycle of nivolumab. The receptors were sampled from a human donor with classical Hodgkin lymphoma.

The chain is built from TRBV28 and TRBJ1-2; weak D call: TRBD1 (6 bases). Germline CDR1 and CDR2: MDHEN and SYDVKM. V gave up 7 bases and J gave up 4 bases, with 25 bases separating them. The CDR3 loop spans 17 amino acids. CDR3 sequence (DNA): TGTGCCAGCACCTCAATAATCACTGGGGGGCTTTCCTATGGCTACACCTTC. Translation: CASTSIITGGLSYGYTF.

The chain recombines TRBV6-1 with TRBJ1-1, with D perhaps TRBD1 (6 bases). V was clipped by 11 bases and J by 4 bases, with 17 bases between them. Per germline, CDR1 MNHNS and CDR2 SASEGT. The CDR3 totals 13 residues. In nucleotides, the CDR3 is TGTGCCGCTTGCCGGGACACCTTCACTGAAGCTTTCTTT. It translates to CAACRDTFTEAFF.

This clone has only a few counts. CDR3 region: CASSLDGSSGGAHTQYF. The CDR3 DNA is TGCGCCAGCAGCTTGGATGGGAGTAGCGGGGGGGCACATACGCAGTATTTT. V usage is TRBV5-1 and J usage is TRBJ2-3, with 11 bases lining up with TRBD2. CDR1 and CDR2 (germline): SGHRS, YFSETQ. The CDR3 spans 17 residues. Trimming at V came to 0 bases and at J to 7 bases, leaving 10 bases not matched to a gene.

The chain uses TRBV6-5 and TRBJ1-3, with 7 bases matching TRBD1. J gave up 4 bases and V 7 bases, and 10 bases lay outside the gene matches. This CDR3 spans 15 amino acids. Germline V gene lookup returns CDR1 MNHEY and CDR2 SVGAGI. The CDR3 loop reads CASTQKQGLGNTIYF. CDR3 in DNA: TGTGCCAGCACCCAGAAACAGGGGCTCGGAAACACCATATATTTT.

This rearrangement joins TRBV7-2 to TRBJ1-1, with D possibly matching TRBD1 (5 bases). The CDR3 is 15 residues long. The V gene's germline CDR1 is SGHTA and CDR2 FQGNSA. V shed 1 base and J shed 4 bases, with 13 bases lying between them. CDR3 residues: CASSLGGRVRTEAFF. Written as DNA, the CDR3 is TGTGCCAGCAGCTTAGGGGGCAGGGTCCGCACTGAAGCTTTCTTT.

The chain's CDR3 is CANSHLAGGEYEQYF. CDR3 bases: TGTGCCAATAGCCACCTAGCGGGAGGGGAATACGAGCAGTACTTC. The chain joins TRBV19 to TRBJ2-7, with 12 bases matching TRBD2. The germline V gene encodes CDR1 LNHDA and CDR2 SQIVND (reference sequence). The trim removed 10 bases at V and 4 bases at J, leaving 11 bases unmatched. The CDR3 consists of 15 residues.

This clone was picked up one time. The chain uses TRBV10-3 and TRBJ2-5; 11 bases agree with TRBD2. This CDR3 has 14 amino acids. Germline CDR1 and CDR2: ENHRY and SYGVKD. Germline trimming cut 4 bases from V and 7 bases from J; bases unmatched to any gene: 5. The CDR3 sequence: CAISGDLAGGTQYF. The CDR3 region has the DNA TGTGCCATCAGTGGTGATCTAGCGGGAGGGACCCAGTACTTC.

The rearrangement uses TRBV29-1 and TRBJ2-1, with 7 bases identical to TRBD2. Germline loops: CDR1 SQVTM, CDR2 ANQGSEA. This CDR3 comprises 18 residues. Trimming removed 0 bases from V and 6 bases from J; junction bases left unmatched: 17. The CDR3 is CSVEDGTLGGSIGNEQFF. CDR3 DNA: TGCAGCGTTGAAGATGGGACCCTTGGCGGGAGCATAGGCAATGAGCAGTTCTTC.

With regard to this clone: Its ends do not fully match the called genes, so a read error is possible. The chain links TRBV14 to TRBJ1-5; 7 bases fit TRBD1. The V gene's germline CDR1 is SGHDN and CDR2 FVKESK. There are 21 residues in the CDR3. CDR3 amino acids: CTSGDLRGQGRTLYSNQPQHF. The CDR3 region has the DNA TGTACCAGTGGGGATCTTAGGGGGCAGGGCCGAACACTTTATAGCAATCAGCCCCAGCATTTT.

This chain links TRBV30 with TRBJ1-2; 9 nucleotides agree with TRBD1. Germline trimming cut 4 bases from V and 4 bases from J; bases unmatched to any gene: 7. CDR1 and CDR2 (germline): GTSNPN, SVGIG (reference sequence). The CDR3 loop spans 14 amino acids. DNA for the CDR3: TGTGCCTGGAAGGGGACAGGGCTTTTCTATGGCTACACCTTC. This encodes CAWKGTGLFYGYTF.

The gene calls are TRBV10-1 and TRBJ2-7; D is perhaps TRBD1 (6 bases). CDR3 length equals 12 residues. V lost 6 bases and J 6 bases, leaving 12 bases between the germline ends. The germline CDR1 and CDR2 sequences are WNHNN and SYGVQD (reference sequence). This CDR3 reads CASRDSIVEQYF. The CDR3 region has the DNA TGCGCCAGCAGGGACAGTATCGTCGAGCAGTACTTC.

This chain uses TRBV11-3 with TRBJ2-7; TRBD2 matches at 7 bases. In germline, CDR1 is SGHNT, CDR2 YENEEA. Trimming cost V 2 bases and J 6 bases; bases outside gene matches: 7. The length of the CDR3 is 14 residues. The CDR3 is CASSLKGRASEQYF. CDR3 in DNA: TGTGCCAGCAGCTTAAAAGGGAGGGCGTCCGAGCAGTACTTC.

The V call is TRBV11-3, the J call TRBJ2-3; D unclear. The CDR3 contains 17 residues. The V gene's germline CDR1 is SGHNT and CDR2 YENEEA. Trimming removed 4 bases from V and 0 bases from J, with 17 bases in between. In DNA form, the CDR3 reads TGTGCCAGCAGCTGGTGGCTTTCTAATCCGAGCACAGATACGCAGTATTTT. It is translated as CASSWWLSNPSTDTQYF.

The rearrangement joins TRBV18 to TRBJ2-3; D not certain. CDR3 length: 13 residues. Deletions cut 4 bases from V and 4 bases from J, with 9 bases between. Germline loops: CDR1 KGHSH, CDR2 LQKENI. The CDR3 is CASSRKGADTQYF. The CDR3 bases are TGTGCCAGCTCACGCAAAGGAGCAGATACGCAGTATTTT.

V is TRBV7-9 and J is TRBJ2-2; D unclear. The CDR3 runs to 13 residues. The ends were cut back, 2 bases at V and 5 bases at J, with 6 bases in the middle. Germline V gene data show CDR1 as SEHNR and CDR2 as FQNEAQ (reference sequence). The CDR3 DNA is TGTGCCAGCAGCTTAAAGGAAACCGGGGAGCTGTTTTTT. Encoded protein: CASSLKETGELFF.

The chain employs TRBV29-1 and TRBJ1-1; D not certain. With 7 bases removed from V and 0 bases from J, the gap between germline ends came to 12 bases. Germline V lookup: CDR1 SQVTM, CDR2 ANQGSEA. CDR3 size: 13 residues. CDR3 amino acids: CSAKVDMNTEAFF. The CDR3 bases are TGCAGCGCGAAGGTAGACATGAACACTGAAGCTTTCTTT.

The chain has TRBV5-8 and TRBJ2-3; D is possibly TRBD1 (5 bases). Deletions cut 0 bases from V and 0 bases from J, with 17 bases between. The CDR3 sequence is 18 residues long. Germline CDR1 SGHTS, CDR2 YDEGEE. The CDR3 spells CASSLALTAWVSTDTQYF. CDR3 sequence (DNA): TGTGCCAGCAGCTTGGCCTTGACAGCCTGGGTGAGCACAGATACGCAGTATTTT. The full variable domain, in which reference TRBV5-8 and TRBJ2-3 provide the parts outside the CDR3, is EAGVTQSPTHLIKTRGQQATLRCSPISGHTSVYWYQQALGLGLQFLLWYDEGEERNRGNFPPRFSGRQFPNYSSELNVNALELEDSALYLCASSLALTAWVSTDTQYFGPGTRLTVL.

The chain employs TRBV19 and TRBJ2-3; no clear D. CDR3 size: 16 residues. Germline V gives CDR1 LNHDA, CDR2 SQIVND (reference sequence). V was shortened by 2 bases and J by 2 bases, with 14 bases between the two germline ends. The DNA for the CDR3 is TGTGCCAGTAGTATAACCGTACCTTCTTACACAGATACGCAGTATTTT. Protein: CASSITVPSYTDTQYF.

With respect to this clone: The junction does not match germline at one end; this may be a read error. The chain uses TRBV14 and TRBJ2-2; unclear D gene. Germline CDR1 reads SGHDN; CDR2 reads FVKESK. This CDR3 comprises 13 residues. CDR3: CASNQRATGLLFF. The CDR3 region has the DNA TGTGCCAGCAACCAACGGGCTACCGGTCTGTTGTTTTTT.

This CDR3 reads CASRMGSGGTSTDTQYF. The CDR3 DNA reads TGTGCCAGTAGAATGGGAAGCGGGGGGACTAGCACAGATACGCAGTATTTT. V is TRBV19 and J is TRBJ2-3, with 9 bases aligning to TRBD2. Germline V lookup: CDR1 LNHDA, CDR2 SQIVND (reference sequence). Unmatched junction bases numbered 10, after V lost 6 bases and J lost 0 bases. The CDR3 spans 17 residues. Full variable domain (missing parts from reference TRBV19 and TRBJ2-3): DGGITQSPKYLFRKEGQNVTLSCEQNLNHDAMYWYRQDPGQGLRLIYYSQIVNDFQKGDIAEGYSVSREKKESFPLTVTSAQKNPTAFYLCASRMGSGGTSTDTQYFGPGTRLTVL.

The chain employs TRBV5-6 and TRBJ2-2; no firm D call. Trimming cost V 0 bases and J 1 base, with 10 bases left between them. Germline V gene sequence: CDR1 SGHDT, CDR2 YYEEEE. The CDR3 consists of 16 residues. CDR3 coding DNA: TGTGCCAGCAGCTTGGCGTCGGCCAAGAACACCGGGGAGCTGTTTTTT. Encoded protein: CASSLASAKNTGELFF.

The chain links TRBV7-9 to TRBJ1-5; TRBD1 is a possible D gene (6 bases). Trimming removed 5 bases at V and 4 bases at J, with 12 bases between. This CDR3 is 14 amino acids long. CDR1 SEHNR and CDR2 FQNEAQ come from the germline V gene (reference sequence). The CDR3 nucleotides read TGTGCCAGCAGCCCGCCAGGACAGAATCAGCCCCAGCATTTT. Translating it yields CASSPPGQNQPQHF.

The chain joins TRBV19 to TRBJ1-4; 7 nucleotides align to TRBD1. There are 13 residues in the CDR3. The V segment lost 6 bases and the J segment 8 bases; nucleotides outside the gene matches: 6. Germline values: CDR1 LNHDA, CDR2 SQIVND (reference sequence). CDR3 in DNA: TGTGCCAGTAGGGACAGGCGCCTCGAAAAACTGTTTTTT. This codes for CASRDRRLEKLFF.

V and J are TRBV6-5 and TRBJ2-3; the D is unclear. The ends were cut back, 3 bases at V and 4 bases at J, with 14 bases in the middle. The CDR3 has 15 amino acids. CDR1 is MNHEY, CDR2 SVGAGI, per germline. CDR3: CASSYFPASSDTQYF. CDR3 nucleotides: TGTGCCAGCAGTTATTTCCCAGCTTCCTCAGATACGCAGTATTTT.

The CDR3 nucleotides read TGTGCCAGCAGCGTAGAGGTAGGGACTAGCGTCGAGCAGTACTTC. Amino acids: CASSVEVGTSVEQYF. The chain combines TRBV9 with TRBJ2-7; the match to TRBD2 covers 10 bases. The germline V gene has CDR1 SGDLS and CDR2 YYNGEE. The CDR3 length is 15 residues. V gave up 0 bases and J gave up 6 bases; unmatched junction bases: 6.

This clone was found a few times. The J gene is TRBJ2-2, the V gene TRBV10-1; 9 bases are a match to TRBD2. CDR3 size: 15 residues. Germline trimming cut 2 bases from V and 4 bases from J; bases unmatched to any gene: 2. The germline V gene encodes CDR1 WNHNN and CDR2 SYGVQD (reference sequence). DNA of the CDR3: TGCGCCAGCAGTGAGGGTAGCGGGAGCACCGGGGAGCTGTTTTTT. Residues: CASSEGSGSTGELFF.

This clone was counted once. J is TRBJ1-4 and V is TRBV10-3; D may be TRBD1 (6 bases). CDR3 length: 15 amino acids. Trimming left V 3 bases short and J 4 bases short, with 12 bases between. Germline V gives CDR1 ENHRY, CDR2 SYGVKD. The CDR3 spells CAISETRQVNEKLFF. CDR3 DNA: TGTGCCATCAGTGAAACCCGACAGGTTAATGAAAAACTGTTTTTT.

CDR3: CASSLWLRGEQYF. CDR3 sequence (DNA): TGTGCCAGCAGCTTGTGGCTGCGCGGCGAGCAGTACTTC. The genes are TRBV5-4 and TRBJ2-7; D is unclear. The ends were cut back, 1 base at V and 6 bases at J, with 11 bases in the middle. The CDR3 is made up of 13 amino acids. The germline gives CDR1 SGHNT, CDR2 YYREEE (reference sequence). Full variable domain (outside the CDR3, taken from reference TRBV5-4 and TRBJ2-7): ETGVTQSPTHLIKTRGQQVTLRCSSQSGHNTVSWYQQALGQGPQFIFQYYREEENGRGNFPPRFSGLQFPNYSSELNVNALELDDSALYLCASSLWLRGEQYFGPGTRLTVT.